This TCR beta chain was recovered during a study of cytomegalovirus exposure and HLA in healthy donors. At the level of the study: Of roughly 400 genotyped donors, more than 75% clustered with self-reported Caucasian donors. Study-wide findings and caveats: Later analysis identified 16,000 or so TCR beta sequences associated with HLA alleles, using a false discovery rate threshold of 0.05. Cytomegalovirus-associated TCR beta chains were listed, numbering approximately 150.

Primers included in the PCR were 60 Vbeta and 13 Jbeta primers. TCRdb's copy holds only in-frame clones and misses some; the assay was immunoSEQ multiplex PCR. Of some 190,000 clones listed, about three quarters are singletons. Details on this clone: What it binds is not known.

V gave up 4 bases and J gave up 4 bases, with 13 bases separating them. The CDR3 totals 14 residues. Germline loops: CDR1 MNHEY, CDR2 SVGAGI. The source of this sequence is a woman aged 40 to 55 in good health and CMV-seronegative. Sequencing was done on a sample of PBMCs. The chain is built from TRBV6-5 and TRBJ2-5; no firm D call. CDR3 protein: CASSSYLRRETQYF. CDR3 DNA: TGTGCCAGCAGTTCATATCTAAGAAGAGAGACCCAGTACTTC.